This TCR beta chain was obtained from a study of blood T cell repertoires in COVID-19. Overall study context: Samples of COVID-19 (acute and convalescent) were obtained from the United States, Italy and Spain. PBMCs, B-cell-depleted T cells, or T cells were the source of the cDNA or gDNA that made up the material.

Seattle cases were enrolled at active infection and followed longitudinally. The assay was immunoSEQ multiplex PCR, and TCRdb's table has in-frame clones only and misses some. The top ten clones hold about 9.4% of a sample with some 240,000 clones, roughly 88% of them seen once. Specimen: peripheral blood. This receptor was identified in a woman in her seventies with COVID-19, enrolled during active disease.

Here the CDR3 reads CASSSSQGANGYTF. The CDR3 DNA follows: TGTGCCAGCAGCTCATCACAGGGGGCTAATGGCTACACCTTC. The chain recombines TRBV7-2 with TRBJ1-2; the match to TRBD1 covers 9 bases. The V segment lost 4 bases and the J segment 6 bases; nucleotides outside the gene matches: 6. Germline values: CDR1 SGHTA, CDR2 FQGNSA. This CDR3 region has 14 residues.